The TCR beta chain under discussion was sequenced for a study of CD8 T cells in ankylosing spondylitis. Study results and limitations: Characteristic of ankylosing spondylitis blood, it appeared, was a TCR beta motif comprising fewer than 10 highly homologous variants. As reported, disease-linked clones showed significant enrichment in matched ankylosing spondylitis synovial fluid.

The TCR beta libraries were generated through quantitative 5'-RACE incorporating molecular barcodes. TCRdb re-called the 5' RACE reads with MiXCR, one entry per CDR3 protein. The repertoire has around 150,000 distinct CDR3 sequences, around 10% of them found once; the top ten carry approximately 32%. This clonotype was picked up many times. What it binds is not known. Germline V lookup: CDR1 PRHDT, CDR2 FYEKMQ (reference sequence). V was pared by 5 bases and J by 0 bases, with 13 bases between. This CDR3 has 15 residues. Source material: blood, either unsorted or a sorted T cell fraction (not recorded which). This chain joins TRBV13 and TRBJ1-1; D not resolved. This TCR was recovered from a male donor with ankylosing spondylitis or in good health (not recorded which). The CDR3: CASSPSRPVNTEAFF. For the CDR3, the DNA is TGTGCCAGCAGCCCCTCTAGGCCAGTGAACACTGAAGCTTTCTTT.